Sequencing of this T cell receptor beta chain was carried out in a study of blood T cell repertoires in COVID-19. This CDR3 is built from 15 residues. Germline V CDR1 and CDR2: MDHEN, SYDVKM. Unmatched junction bases numbered 11, after V lost 4 bases and J lost 12 bases. Measured with immunoSEQ multiplex PCR; TCRdb has only the in-frame clones, and not every one. The table has a few hundred thousand clones, around 84% seen once. V usage is TRBV28 and J usage is TRBJ1-6, with 8 bases aligning to TRBD1. Sample: peripheral blood. The TCR was taken from a human donor in a cohort sampled during active COVID-19. CDR3 coding DNA: TGTGCCAGCAGTTCAGACAGGGGCGCGCGAAAACCCCTCCACTTT. Translating gives CASSSDRGARKPLHF.